This T cell receptor (beta chain) was obtained from a study of T-cell memory formation after mild COVID-19. TCRdb passed the 5' RACE reads through MiXCR, listing each CDR3 protein once. The repertoire holds more than 45,000 distinct CDR3 sequences, with 9.3% as singletons. This clonotype was seen ten or more times. The sequence was obtained from an adult woman who had mild COVID-19 (a few samples of this study predate the infection). Cell type and time point are not known. Material for sequencing was PBMCs or a T cell subset sorted from them (not recorded which).

The CDR3 sequence is CASSSAGIRQPQHF. CDR3 sequence (DNA): TGTGCCAGCAGTTCGGCGGGAATTCGGCAGCCCCAGCATTTT. The chain combines TRBV6-5 with TRBJ1-5, with unresolved D. V shed 4 bases and J shed 7 bases, with 14 bases lying between them. CDR1 MNHEY and CDR2 SVGAGI come from the germline V gene. The CDR3 sequence is 14 residues long.